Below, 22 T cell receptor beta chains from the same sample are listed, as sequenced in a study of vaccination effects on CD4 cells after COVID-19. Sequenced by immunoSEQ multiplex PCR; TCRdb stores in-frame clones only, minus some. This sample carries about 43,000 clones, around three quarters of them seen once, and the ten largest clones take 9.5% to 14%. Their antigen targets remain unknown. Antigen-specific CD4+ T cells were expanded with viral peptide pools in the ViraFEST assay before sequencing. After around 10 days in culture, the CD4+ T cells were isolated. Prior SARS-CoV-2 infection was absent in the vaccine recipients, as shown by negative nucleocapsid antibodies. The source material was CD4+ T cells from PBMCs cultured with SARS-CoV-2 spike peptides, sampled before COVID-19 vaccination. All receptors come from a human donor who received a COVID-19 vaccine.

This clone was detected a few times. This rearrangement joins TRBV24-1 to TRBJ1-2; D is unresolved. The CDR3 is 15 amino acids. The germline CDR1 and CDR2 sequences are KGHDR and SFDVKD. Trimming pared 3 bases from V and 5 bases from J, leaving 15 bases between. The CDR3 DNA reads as TGTGCCACCAGTGATGGCGGGATGCGGGGTTATGGCTACACCTTC. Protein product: CATSDGGMRGYGYTF.

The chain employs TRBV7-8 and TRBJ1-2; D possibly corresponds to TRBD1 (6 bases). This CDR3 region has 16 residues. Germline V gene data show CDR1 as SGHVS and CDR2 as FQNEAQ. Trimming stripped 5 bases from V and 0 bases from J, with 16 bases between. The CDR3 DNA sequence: TGTGCCAGCAGCCAGAAAACAGGGCCCGCTAACTATGGCTACACCTTC. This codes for CASSQKTGPANYGYTF.

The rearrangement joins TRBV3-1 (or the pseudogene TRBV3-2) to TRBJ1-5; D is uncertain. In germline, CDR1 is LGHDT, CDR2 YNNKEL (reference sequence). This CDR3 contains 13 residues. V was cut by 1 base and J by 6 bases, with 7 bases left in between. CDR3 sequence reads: CASSQGNVQPQHF. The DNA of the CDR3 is TGTGCCAGCAGCCAAGGGAACGTTCAGCCCCAGCATTTT.

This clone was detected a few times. This chain's CDR3 is CAWSRGRNYGYTF. CDR3 bases: TGTGCCTGGAGCCGGGGACGGAACTATGGCTACACCTTC. V is TRBV30 and J is TRBJ1-2, with D perhaps matching TRBD1 (5 bases). There are 13 residues in the CDR3. From germline, CDR1 is GTSNPN and CDR2 SVGIG (reference sequence). V shed 3 bases and J shed 2 bases, with 10 bases lying between them.

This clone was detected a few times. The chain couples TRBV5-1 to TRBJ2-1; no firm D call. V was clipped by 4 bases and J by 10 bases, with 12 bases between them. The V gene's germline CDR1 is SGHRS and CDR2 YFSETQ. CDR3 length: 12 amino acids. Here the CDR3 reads CASSQERVEQFF. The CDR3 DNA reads TGCGCCAGCAGCCAGGAACGGGTGGAGCAGTTCTTC.

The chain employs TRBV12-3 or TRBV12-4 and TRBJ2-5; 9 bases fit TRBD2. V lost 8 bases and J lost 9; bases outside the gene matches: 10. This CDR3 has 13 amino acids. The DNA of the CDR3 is TGTGCCAGCCGTAGCGGGGGTTCGGGGGCCCAGTACTTC. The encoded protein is CASRSGGSGAQYF.

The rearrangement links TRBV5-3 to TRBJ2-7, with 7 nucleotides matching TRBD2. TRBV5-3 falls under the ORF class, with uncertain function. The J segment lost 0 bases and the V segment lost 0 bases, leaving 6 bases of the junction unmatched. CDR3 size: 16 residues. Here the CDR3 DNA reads TGTGCCAGAAGCTTGGGGCTGGGCGGGGGCTCCTACGAGCAGTACGTC. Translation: CARSLGLGGGSYEQYV.

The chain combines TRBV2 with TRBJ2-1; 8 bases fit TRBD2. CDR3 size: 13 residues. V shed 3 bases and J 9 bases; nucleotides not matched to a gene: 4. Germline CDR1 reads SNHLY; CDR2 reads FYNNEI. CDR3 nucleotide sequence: TGTGCCAGCAGTGAGGCGGGGGGTAGTGAGCAGTTCTTC. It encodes CASSEAGGSEQFF.

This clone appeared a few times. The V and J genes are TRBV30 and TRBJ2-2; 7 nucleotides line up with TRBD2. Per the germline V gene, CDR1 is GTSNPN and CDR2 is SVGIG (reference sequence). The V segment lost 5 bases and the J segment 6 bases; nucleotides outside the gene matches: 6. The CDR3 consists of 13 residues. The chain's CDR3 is CAWGGVGPGELFF. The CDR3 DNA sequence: TGTGCCTGGGGGGGGGTCGGGCCCGGGGAGCTGTTTTTT.

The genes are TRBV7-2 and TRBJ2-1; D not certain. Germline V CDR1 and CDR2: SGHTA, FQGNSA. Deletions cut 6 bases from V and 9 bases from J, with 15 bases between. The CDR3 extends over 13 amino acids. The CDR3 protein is CASRSLSYGEQFF. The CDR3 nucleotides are TGTGCCAGCAGATCCCTTAGTTACGGTGAGCAGTTCTTC.

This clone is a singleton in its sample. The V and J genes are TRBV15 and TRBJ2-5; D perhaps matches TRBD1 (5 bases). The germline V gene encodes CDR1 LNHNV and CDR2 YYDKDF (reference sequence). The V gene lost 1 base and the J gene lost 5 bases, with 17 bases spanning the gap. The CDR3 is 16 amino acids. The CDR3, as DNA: TGTGCCACCAGCAGAGTGTCTCTAGGGGCTGGGGAGACCCAGTACTTC. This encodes CATSRVSLGAGETQYF.

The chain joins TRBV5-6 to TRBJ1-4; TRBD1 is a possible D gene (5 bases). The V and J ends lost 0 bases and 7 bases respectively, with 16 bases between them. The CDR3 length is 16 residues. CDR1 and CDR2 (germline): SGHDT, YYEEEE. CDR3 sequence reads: CASSLVSTDSAEKLFF. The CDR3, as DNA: TGTGCCAGCAGCTTGGTGTCGACAGACAGCGCTGAAAAACTGTTTTTT.

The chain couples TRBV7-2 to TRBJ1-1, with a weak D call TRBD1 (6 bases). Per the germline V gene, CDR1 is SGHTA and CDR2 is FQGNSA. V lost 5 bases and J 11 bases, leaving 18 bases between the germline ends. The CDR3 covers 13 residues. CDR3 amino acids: CASSPRGGGTAFF. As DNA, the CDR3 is TGTGCCAGCAGCCCCAGGGGTGGGGGCACCGCTTTCTTT.

CDR3 in amino acids: CASSLSGTGLGYTF. CDR3 in DNA: TGTGCCAGCAGCTTATCAGGAACAGGGCTCGGCTACACCTTC. The V call is TRBV7-9, the J call TRBJ1-2, with D perhaps matching TRBD1 (6 bases). Germline V gives CDR1 SEHNR, CDR2 FQNEAQ (reference sequence). This CDR3 has 14 residues. Trimming cost V 2 bases and J 8 bases, with 15 bases left between them.

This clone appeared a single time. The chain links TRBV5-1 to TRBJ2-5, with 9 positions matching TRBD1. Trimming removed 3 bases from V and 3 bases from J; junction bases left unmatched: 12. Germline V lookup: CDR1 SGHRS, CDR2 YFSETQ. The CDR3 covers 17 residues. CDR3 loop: CASSSTVVTGGKETQYF. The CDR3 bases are TGCGCCAGCAGCTCCACCGTCGTCACAGGGGGCAAAGAGACCCAGTACTTC. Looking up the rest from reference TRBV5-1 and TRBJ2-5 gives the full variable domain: KAGVTQTPRYLIKTRGQQVTLSCSPISGHRSVSWYQQTPGQGLQFLFEYFSETQRNKGNFPGRFSGRQFSNSRSEMNVSTLELGDSALYLCASSSTVVTGGKETQYFGPGTRLLVL.

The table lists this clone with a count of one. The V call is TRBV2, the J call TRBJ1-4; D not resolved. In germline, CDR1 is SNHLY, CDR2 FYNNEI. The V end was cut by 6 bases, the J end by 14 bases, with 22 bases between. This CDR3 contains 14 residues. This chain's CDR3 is CASRPDPPLVRLFF. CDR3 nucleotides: TGTGCCAGCAGACCTGATCCTCCCCTCGTACGGCTGTTTTTT. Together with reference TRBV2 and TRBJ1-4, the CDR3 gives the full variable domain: EPEVTQTPSHQVTQMGQEVILRCVPISNHLYFYWYRQILGQKVEFLVSFYNNEISEKSEIFDDQFSVERPDGSNFTLKIRSTKLEDSAMYFCASRPDPPLVRLFFGSGTQLSVL.

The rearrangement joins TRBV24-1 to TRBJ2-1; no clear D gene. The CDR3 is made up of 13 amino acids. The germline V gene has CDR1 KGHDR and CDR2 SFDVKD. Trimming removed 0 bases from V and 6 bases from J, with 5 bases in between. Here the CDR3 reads CATSDLPFNEQFF. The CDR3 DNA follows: TGTGCCACCAGTGATTTGCCCTTCAATGAGCAGTTCTTC.

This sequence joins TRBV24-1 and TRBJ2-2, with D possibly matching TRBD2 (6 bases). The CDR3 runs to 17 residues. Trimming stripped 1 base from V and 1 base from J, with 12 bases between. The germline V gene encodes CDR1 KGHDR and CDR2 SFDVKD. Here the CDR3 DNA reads TGTGCCACCAGTGATTTTAGGGCGGGGAGGAACACCGGGGAGCTGTTTTTT. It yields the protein CATSDFRAGRNTGELFF.

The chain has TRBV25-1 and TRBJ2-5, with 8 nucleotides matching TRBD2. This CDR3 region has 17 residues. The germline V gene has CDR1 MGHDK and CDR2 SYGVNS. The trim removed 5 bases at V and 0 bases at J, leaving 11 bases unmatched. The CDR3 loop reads CASSRFAGGHYQETQYF. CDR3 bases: TGTGCCAGCAGTCGTTTTGCGGGGGGCCATTACCAAGAGACCCAGTACTTC.

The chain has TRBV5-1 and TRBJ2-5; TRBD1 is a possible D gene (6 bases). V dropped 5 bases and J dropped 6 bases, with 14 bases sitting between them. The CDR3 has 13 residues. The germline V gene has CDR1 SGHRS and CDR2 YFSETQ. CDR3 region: CASSSDRLQTQYF. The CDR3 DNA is TGCGCCAGCAGTTCCGACAGGCTCCAGACCCAGTACTTC.

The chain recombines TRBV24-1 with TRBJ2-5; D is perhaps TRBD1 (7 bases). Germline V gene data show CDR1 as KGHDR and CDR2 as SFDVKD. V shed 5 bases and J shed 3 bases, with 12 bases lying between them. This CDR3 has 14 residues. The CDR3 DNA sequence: TGTGCCACCAGTGTTCAGGGGGGTAAAGAGACCCAGTACTTC. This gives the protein CATSVQGGKETQYF.

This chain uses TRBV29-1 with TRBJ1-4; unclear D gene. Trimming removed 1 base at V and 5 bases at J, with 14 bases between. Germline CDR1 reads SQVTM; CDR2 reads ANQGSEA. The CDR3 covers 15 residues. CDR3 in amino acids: CSVEGPGRDNEKLFF. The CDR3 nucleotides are TGCAGCGTTGAAGGCCCCGGCAGAGACAATGAAAAACTGTTTTTT.